This is a list of T cell receptor beta chains from one sample in a study of OX40 agonist ivuxolimab in advanced cancers. Clones were read by immunoSEQ multiplex PCR, and TCRdb kept only the in-frame ones, dropping some. The sample lists more than 30,000 clones; about 81% were seen once. Sample: CD4+ or CD8+ T cells sorted from blood, taken in a trial of the OX40 agonist ivuxolimab. The receptors come from an adult with an advanced solid tumor such as melanoma, head and neck, liver or kidney cancer. The CDR3 runs from the conserved cysteine through the conserved F or W. D genes are given only for firm matches. Size tells how often a clone was seen (once, few, many) or the class of an expanded clone, and some rows leave it out.

len | d_gene | j_gene | abundance | v_gene | CDR3nt | CDR3aa
16 | TRBD1 | TRBJ1-1 | few | TRBV18 | TGTGCCAGCTCACGACGTCCCGGGACAGGGAGATATGAAGCTTTCTTT | CASSRRPGTGRYEAFF
17 | TRBD2 | TRBJ2-3 | . | TRBV7-2 | TGTGCCAGCAGCCCCTCCGGCAGCGGGGGGTCTCCGGATACGCAGTATTTT | CASSPSGSGGSPDTQYF
13 | . | TRBJ2-2 | . | TRBV18 | TGTGCCAGCGGTGGACGCCCGAGCGGGGAGCTGTTTTTT | CASGGRPSGELFF
13 | . | TRBJ1-4 | . | TRBV7-8 | TGTGCCAGCAGCTTAGGACAGTTTGAAAAACTGTTTTTT | CASSLGQFEKLFF
16 | . | TRBJ1-1 | . | TRBV5-8 | TGTGCCAGCAGCTTGTTTTGGGGCCGACGGAGCACTGAAGCTTTCTTT | CASSLFWGRRSTEAFF
16 | . | TRBJ1-5 | few | TRBV6-1 | TGTGCCAGCAGTGAAGACCCGGGACGGTACAATCAGCCCCAGCATTTT | CASSEDPGRYNQPQHF
14 | . | TRBJ2-4 | . | TRBV5-6 | TGTGCCAGCAGCTTGGATAACCGGGGCGGCATTCAGTACTTC | CASSLDNRGGIQYF
13 | TRBD1 | TRBJ2-7 | . | TRBV7-6 | TGTGCCAGCAGCTCGGACAGGGATCGGGAGCAGTACTTC | CASSSDRDREQYF
13 | . | TRBJ2-5 | . | TRBV6-1 | TGTGCCAGCAGTCCCCGTGGTCAAGAGACCCAGTACTTC | CASSPRGQETQYF
13 | . | TRBJ2-5 | . | TRBV29-1 | TGCAGCGTTGAGGGACGACGTCAAGAGACCCAGTACTTC | CSVEGRRQETQYF
15 | TRBD1 | TRBJ1-2 | . | TRBV18 | TGTGCCAGCTCACCTGGACGGGACAGTAGTTATGGCTACACCTTC | CASSPGRDSSYGYTF
18 | TRBD1 | TRBJ2-7 | . | TRBV5-4 | TGTGCCAGCAGCCAATCCGTCCCGGGACAGGCTATGGTCAACGAGCAGTACTTC | CASSQSVPGQAMVNEQYF
13 | . | TRBJ2-3 | . | TRBV7-9 | TGTGCCAGCAGCACCCAGGGATCTGATACGCAGTATTTT | CASSTQGSDTQYF
18 | TRBD2 | TRBJ2-1 | . | TRBV19 | TGTGCCAGTAGTATAACCCGGGGGGGAGTAAGCTCCTACAATGAGCAGTTCTTC | CASSITRGGVSSYNEQFF
12 | . | TRBJ1-1 | . | TRBV7-9 | TGTGCCAGCAGCGCACAGCTCCTTGAAGCTTTCTTT | CASSAQLLEAFF
11 | . | TRBJ1-1 | . | TRBV20-1 | TGCAGTGCCCAGGAACAGGTGGGAGCTTTCTTT | CSAQEQVGAFF
11 | . | TRBJ2-7 | few | TRBV28 | TGTGCCAGCAGTAAAAACTACGAGCAGTACTTC | CASSKNYEQYF
16 | TRBD2 | TRBJ2-5 | . | TRBV27 | TGTGCCAGCAGTGAAGGACTAGCGGGAGGGTTAAAGACCCAGTACTTC | CASSEGLAGGLKTQYF
16 | TRBD2 | TRBJ2-1 | . | TRBV11-2 | TGTGCCAGCAGCTTTATCGCGGGGGGTGGCTACAATGAGCAGTTCTTC | CASSFIAGGGYNEQFF
16 | TRBD1 | TRBJ1-1 | . | TRBV6-1 | TGTGCCAGCAGTGAAAGGGGACAGGGGGCGAACACTGAAGCTTTCTTT | CASSERGQGANTEAFF
15 | TRBD2 | TRBJ2-1 | . | TRBV30 | TGTGCCTGGAGTCGGACTAGCGGGAGGGCCAACGAGCAGTTCTTC | CAWSRTSGRANEQFF
14 | . | TRBJ1-1 | . | TRBV28 | TGTGCCAGCAGTTACAGGAGGCGGAACACTGAAGCTTTCTTT | CASSYRRRNTEAFF
16 | TRBD2 | TRBJ2-5 | once | TRBV4-1 | TGCGCCAGCAGCCAGTCCGGGGCGGGGAGGGGAGAGACCCAGTACTTC | CASSQSGAGRGETQYF
14 | . | TRBJ1-4 | . | TRBV19 | TGTGCCAGTAGTATGACCGCAACTAATGAAAAACTGTTTTTT | CASSMTATNEKLFF
13 | . | TRBJ1-5 | . | TRBV7-3 | TGTGCCAGCAGCCGGGATAGAGCCCAGCCCCAGCATTTT | CASSRDRAQPQHF
13 | . | TRBJ1-5 | medium-sized | TRBV18 | TGTGCCAGCTCAGATACAGGGACTCAGCCCCAGCATTTT | CASSDTGTQPQHF
16 | TRBD2 | TRBJ2-2 | . | TRBV11-2 | TGTGCCAGCAGCGCCCGACTAGCGAAGAACACCGGGGAGCTGTTTTTT | CASSARLAKNTGELFF
16 | . | TRBJ1-2 | . | TRBV7-3 | TGTGCCAGCAGCTTCGCAACCCGGCGTGTAGGAAGAGGCTACACCTTC | CASSFATRRVGRGYTF
13 | . | TRBJ1-2 | . | TRBV6-5 | TGTGCATCCCGGGCAGGGCGCGGCTATGGCTACACCTTC | CASRAGRGYGYTF
14 | TRBD1 | TRBJ1-1 | . | TRBV19 | TGTGCCAGTGGAACACAGGGGGCGCCCACTGAAGCTTTCTTT | CASGTQGAPTEAFF
14 | . | TRBJ2-7 | . | TRBV5-1 | TGCGCCAGCAGCACCTGGACGGGAGCTTACGAGCAGTACTTC | CASSTWTGAYEQYF
14 | . | TRBJ2-7 | . | TRBV6-5 | TGTGCCAGCAGCTCCGGGACTTCGGCCTACGAGCAGTACTTC | CASSSGTSAYEQYF
13 | TRBD1 | TRBJ2-1 | . | TRBV5-1 | TGCGCCAGCAGACAGGGGGTAAACAATGAGCAGTTCTTC | CASRQGVNNEQFF
16 | . | TRBJ2-7 | . | TRBV5-1 | TGCGCCAGCAGCTCGGGAACGGGCCTAAGCTCCTACGAGCAGTACTTC | CASSSGTGLSSYEQYF
14 | TRBD1 | TRBJ1-4 | . | TRBV7-9 | TGTGCCAGCAGCTTGGGGACAGGGCATGAAAAACTGTTTTTT | CASSLGTGHEKLFF
16 | . | TRBJ2-5 | . | TRBV10-2 | TGCGCCAGCAGTGATGCCTTATCAACGGTAGCGGAGACCCAGTACTTC | CASSDALSTVAETQYF
18 | TRBD2 | TRBJ2-5 | . | TRBV18 | TGTGCCAGCTCACTCGGAACTACTAGCGGGGGGGCCGGAGGGACCCAGTACTTC | CASSLGTTSGGAGGTQYF
14 | . | TRBJ2-4 | . | TRBV9 | TGTGCCAGCAGCGTAGTAGCTGGTTGGGGCATTCAGTACTTC | CASSVVAGWGIQYF
16 | TRBD2 | TRBJ2-7 | . | TRBV5-4 | TGTGCCAGCAGCTTGTATAGCGGGAGAGGCTCCTACGAGCAGTACTTC | CASSLYSGRGSYEQYF
11 | TRBD1 | TRBJ2-1 | . | TRBV28 | TGTGCCAGCACCTGGACAGGGACACAATTCTTC | CASTWTGTQFF
13 | . | TRBJ2-1 | . | TRBV27 | TGTGCCAGCAAGTTGAGAAGACTAGGGGAGCAGTTCTTC | CASKLRRLGEQFF
12 | . | TRBJ1-4 | . | TRBV11-3 | TGTGCCAGCAGCAACATCCGTGGGGAACTGTTTTTT | CASSNIRGELFF
16 | TRBD2 | TRBJ2-3 | few | TRBV11-2 | TGTGCCAGCAGCTTAGCTCTAGCGGGAGGAGGAGATACGCAGTATTTT | CASSLALAGGGDTQYF
15 | . | TRBJ2-3 | . | TRBV11-1 | TGTGCCAGCACCCCCTTGGGTTATAGCACAGATACGCAGTATTTT | CASTPLGYSTDTQYF
13 | . | TRBJ1-2 | . | TRBV14 | TGTGCCAGCAGCCCCGGGACTTTCTATGGCTACACCTTC | CASSPGTFYGYTF
15 | . | TRBJ2-2 | . | TRBV5-8 | TGTGCCAGCAGCTTTGCCAGCGGTTACACCGGGGAGCTGTTTTTT | CASSFASGYTGELFF
15 | . | TRBJ1-4 | . | TRBV5-6 | TGTGCCAGCAGCTTGGGCAGCCACATAGGGGAAAAACTGTTTTTT | CASSLGSHIGEKLFF
15 | . | TRBJ1-5 | . | TRBV6-5 | TGTGCCAGCAGTTACTCCTCGGGGGGGTCTCAGCCCCAGCATTTT | CASSYSSGGSQPQHF
14 | TRBD2 | TRBJ2-3 | . | TRBV9 | TGTGCCAGCAGCGTAGAACCTAGCGGGCATACGCAGTATTTT | CASSVEPSGHTQYF
12 | . | TRBJ2-3 | . | TRBV28 | TGTGCCAGCGCAGGTCCGACAGATACGCAGTATTTT | CASAGPTDTQYF
15 | TRBD2 | TRBJ2-7 | . | TRBV5-4 | TGTGCCAGCAGCCCCGGGACTAGCGATTTCTACGGGCAGTACTTC | CASSPGTSDFYGQYF
14 | . | TRBJ1-4 | . | TRBV6-5 | TGTGCCAGCAGTTCGGAGCCGTGGGTGGAGAAACTGTTTTTT | CASSSEPWVEKLFF
15 | TRBD2 | TRBJ2-7 | . | TRBV19 | TGTGCCAGTAGTCAGAGACTAGCGGATACCTACGAGCAGTACTTC | CASSQRLADTYEQYF
13 | TRBD1 | TRBJ1-6 | . | TRBV6-5 | TGTGCCAGCAGGCGACAGGGAGGCTCACCCCTCCACTTT | CASRRQGGSPLHF
15 | TRBD1 | TRBJ2-7 | . | TRBV5-1 | TGCGCCAGCAGCTTGGATGCAGGGGGTAACTACGAGCAGTACTTC | CASSLDAGGNYEQYF
13 | . | TRBJ2-7 | . | TRBV30 | TGTGCCTGGAGTTATACCCTTTCCTACGAGCAGTACTTC | CAWSYTLSYEQYF
12 | . | TRBJ1-1 | . | TRBV6-1 | TGTGCCAGCAGTGAAGTCCTCGCTGAAGCTTTCTTT | CASSEVLAEAFF
15 | TRBD2 | TRBJ2-2 | . | TRBV10-3 | TGTGCCATCGGCTCAGCGGGAAAGAACACCGGGGAGCTGTTTTTT | CAIGSAGKNTGELFF